The 26 T cell receptor beta chains presented below share a single source sample, sequenced in a study of early T cells in non-severe SARS-CoV-2 infection. TCRdb re-called the 5' RACE reads through MiXCR, storing one row per CDR3 protein. The sample shows 70,000 to 85,000 distinct CDR3 sequences, less than 5.5% of them seen only once. The sample consisted of whole blood, taken at baseline. The receptors come from an adult who was a healthcare worker with PCR-confirmed SARS-CoV-2 infection or an uninfected control (not recorded which).

This clonotype was found many times. The V gene is TRBV7-2, the J gene TRBJ2-3; D gene unclear. CDR1 is SGHTA and CDR2 is FQGNSA in the germline V gene. Trimming shortened V by 2 bases and J by 2 bases, and 8 bases separated the two germline ends. This CDR3 has 14 amino acids. CDR3: CASSLSRNTDTQYF. CDR3 in DNA: TGTGCCAGCAGCTTATCCAGGAACACAGATACGCAGTATTTT.

With respect to this clonotype: This clone may be a read error of a much larger clone one base away. V gene TRBV6-6 combines with J gene TRBJ1-6; D is uncertain. Germline V gene lookup returns CDR1 MNHNY and CDR2 SVGAGI (reference sequence). The V end lost 6 bases, the J end lost 14 bases, and 20 bases lay between the germline ends. This CDR3 spans 14 amino acids. CDR3 sequence: CASRNEGTLSALHF. DNA of the CDR3: TGTGCCAGCAGAAACGAGGGAACCCTTTCGGCCCTCCACTTT.

This clonotype was seen ten or more times. The chain joins TRBV20-1 to TRBJ1-6, with 8 nucleotides matching TRBD1. V gave up 5 bases and J gave up 9 bases; unmatched junction bases: 9. Germline V gene sequence: CDR1 DFQATT, CDR2 SNEGSKA (reference sequence). The CDR3 is 14 residues long. The CDR3 region has the DNA TGCAGTGCTGACGGACAGGGTGACAGTTCACCCCTCCACTTT. Protein sequence: CSADGQGDSSPLHF.

This clonotype was observed many times. The V call is TRBV7-9, the J call TRBJ2-7, with 10 bases identical to TRBD1. The CDR3 extends over 15 amino acids. Germline CDR1 is SEHNR and CDR2 is FQNEAQ (reference sequence). V shed 3 bases and J 4 bases; nucleotides not matched to a gene: 6. The CDR3 region has the DNA TGTGCCAGCAGCTTCCGGGACAGGGGAATTTACGAGCAGTACTTC. As protein: CASSFRDRGIYEQYF.

This clonotype was picked up many times. This sequence joins TRBV27 and TRBJ2-5, with D maybe TRBD1 (6 bases). This CDR3 comprises 14 residues. CDR1 and CDR2 from the germline V gene are MNHEY and SMNVEV (reference sequence). Deletions cut 5 bases from V and 0 bases from J, with 10 bases between. The CDR3 loop reads CASSGQTDQETQYF. CDR3 DNA: TGTGCCAGCAGTGGACAGACCGACCAAGAGACCCAGTACTTC.

This clonotype was recorded at least ten times. The chain is built from TRBV12-3 or TRBV12-4 and TRBJ2-1; D is perhaps TRBD1 (5 bases). This CDR3 has 11 amino acids. V was pared by 7 bases and J by 10 bases, with 11 bases between. The CDR3 region has the DNA TGTGCCAGCACCAGGGTAGGCGAGCAGTTCTTC. Its translation is CASTRVGEQFF.

There are a few counts of this clonotype. V gene TRBV5-1 combines with J gene TRBJ2-7; perhaps TRBD2 as D (7 bases). The germline V gene encodes CDR1 SGHRS and CDR2 YFSETQ. There are 15 residues in the CDR3. Trimming left V 0 bases short and J 2 bases short, with 12 bases between. The CDR3 here is CASSLAGGGTYEQYF. In DNA, the CDR3 is TGCGCCAGCAGCTTGGCTGGCGGGGGCACCTACGAGCAGTACTTC.

Ten or more counts support this clonotype. This chain uses TRBV6-1 with TRBJ1-5, with TRBD1 matching over 7 bases. The ends lost 2 bases at V and 1 base at J; junction bases unmatched: 2. This CDR3 contains 15 residues. CDR1 is MNHNS and CDR2 is SASEGT in the germline V gene. The CDR3, as DNA: TGTGCCAGCAGTGAATGGGGACAGAGCAATCAGCCCCAGCATTTT. Amino acid sequence: CASSEWGQSNQPQHF.

In this sample, this clonotype turned up many times. The rearrangement joins TRBV18 to TRBJ1-5; no clear D gene. The CDR3 spans 14 residues. V was cut by 2 bases and J by 0 bases, with 5 bases left in between. Germline V gives CDR1 KGHSH, CDR2 LQKENI. The CDR3 region is CASSPGYSNQPQHF. The CDR3, as DNA: TGTGCCAGCTCACCAGGGTATAGCAATCAGCCCCAGCATTTT.

This clonotype was observed a few times. The chain has TRBV20-1 and TRBJ1-6; D is unclear. The CDR3 spans 13 residues. The germline V and J ends were trimmed by 6 bases and 4 bases, with 10 bases remaining between them. Germline V lookup: CDR1 DFQATT, CDR2 SNEGSKA (reference sequence). The CDR3 region is CSAYGSYNSPLHF. The CDR3 DNA reads TGCAGTGCCTACGGGAGTTATAATTCACCCCTCCACTTT.

The rearrangement uses TRBV6-6 and TRBJ2-7; 8 bases match TRBD2. The CDR3 runs to 16 residues. V was clipped by 0 bases and J by 2 bases; unmatched bases: 6. Looked up from germline, CDR1 is MNHNY and CDR2 is SVGAGI (reference sequence). The CDR3 loop reads CASSYSGSGVTYEQYF. DNA for the CDR3: TGTGCCAGCAGTTACTCGGGTAGCGGGGTTACCTACGAGCAGTACTTC.

This clonotype was detected only a few times. This chain connects TRBV6-1 to TRBJ2-2, with 9 positions matching TRBD2. Per the germline V gene, CDR1 is MNHNS and CDR2 is SASEGT. V dropped 5 bases and J dropped 7; count of bases not matched to a gene: 8. This CDR3 contains 15 residues. The CDR3 spells CASSSRLAASGELFF. The CDR3 DNA follows: TGTGCCAGCAGTAGTCGACTAGCGGCGAGCGGGGAGCTGTTTTTT.

This clonotype has a count of ten or more. This rearrangement joins TRBV12-5 to TRBJ1-6; D call uncertain. The CDR3 length is 19 residues. Germline CDR1 LGHNT, CDR2 FRNRAP. Between the trimmed V and J ends, which lost 0 bases and 0 bases, there was a span of 15 bases. CDR3 coding DNA: TGTGCTAGTGGTTTGGTACAATCACCGACGAGCTCCTATAATTCACCCCTCCACTTT. Amino acids: CASGLVQSPTSSYNSPLHF.

The CDR3 protein is CASSLTVSRLASTYEQYF. CDR3 in DNA: TGTGCCAGCAGTCTGACAGTTAGCCGACTAGCTAGCACCTACGAGCAGTACTTC. V and J are TRBV7-9 and TRBJ2-7, with 7 nucleotides matching TRBD2. This CDR3 region has 18 residues. The V gene's germline CDR1 is SEHNR and CDR2 FQNEAQ (reference sequence). J lost 2 bases, V lost 6 bases, and 19 bases had no gene match.

This clonotype was observed many times. The chain links TRBV20-1 to TRBJ2-7, with D possibly TRBD2 on 5 matching bases. V was clipped by 6 bases and J by 0 bases, with 15 bases between them. CDR1 and CDR2 from the germline V gene are DFQATT and SNEGSKA (reference sequence). The CDR3 has 14 amino acids. The CDR3 DNA follows: TGCAGTGCGGTACCAGCGGAGAGCTCCTACGAGCAGTACTTC. Translated, it gives CSAVPAESSYEQYF.

The chain is built from TRBV6-2 or TRBV6-3 and TRBJ1-6; a possible D gene is TRBD1 (5 bases). Trimming removed 7 bases at V and 1 base at J, with 8 bases between. The V gene's germline CDR1 is MNHEY and CDR2 SVGEGT. The CDR3 is made up of 14 amino acids. CDR3: CASIGGSYNSPLHF. The CDR3 nucleotides are TGTGCCAGCATCGGGGGATCCTATAATTCACCCCTCCACTTT.

This clonotype was seen at least ten times. The CDR3 is CASSQASGVSRYEQFF. The CDR3 coding sequence is TGTGCCAGCAGCCAAGCTTCGGGAGTTAGCCGGTATGAGCAGTTCTTC. V is TRBV14 and J is TRBJ2-1; D possibly corresponds to TRBD2 (6 bases). Germline loops: CDR1 SGHDN, CDR2 FVKESK. The CDR3 totals 16 residues. The V and J ends lost 1 base and 8 bases respectively, with 18 bases between them.

The rearrangement uses TRBV6-5 and TRBJ2-5; D possibly corresponds to TRBD2 (5 bases). Germline V gene data show CDR1 as MNHEY and CDR2 as SVGAGI. Trimming cost V 6 bases and J 5 bases, with 13 bases left between them. CDR3 size: 13 residues. CDR3 region: CASSLTRAETQYF. The CDR3, as DNA: TGTGCCAGCAGCCTCACTAGGGCGGAGACCCAGTACTTC.

This clonotype occurred many times. The chain recombines TRBV4-1 with TRBJ2-7; no clear D. Trimming removed 1 base at V and 0 bases at J, with 7 bases between. This CDR3 has 14 residues. Germline assignment: CDR1 MGHRA and CDR2 YSYEKL. CDR3 in DNA: TGCGCCAGCAGCCAAGGACCGAGCTCCTACGAGCAGTACTTC. Protein sequence: CASSQGPSSYEQYF.

This clonotype was seen many times. The junction differs from germline at one of its ends, possibly a read error. This chain connects TRBV20-1 to TRBJ2-7; D ambiguous. Germline loops: CDR1 DFQATT, CDR2 SNEGSKA (reference sequence). The CDR3 has 13 residues. In DNA, the CDR3 is TGCAGTGCGAGAGACACCTTTTCCTACGAGCAGTACTTC. Encoded protein: CSARDTFSYEQYF.

This clonotype was detected only a few times. The CDR3 is CASSYWQGADTQYF. The DNA for the CDR3 is TGTGCCAGCAGTTATTGGCAGGGGGCAGATACGCAGTATTTT. The chain is built from TRBV6-5 and TRBJ2-3, with 7 bases that match TRBD1. The trim removed 3 bases at V and 4 bases at J, leaving 4 bases unmatched. Germline assignment: CDR1 MNHEY and CDR2 SVGAGI. This CDR3 contains 14 residues.

This clonotype appeared many times. The chain employs TRBV6-5 and TRBJ2-5; D remains ambiguous. The CDR3 sequence is 12 residues long. The V end lost 0 bases, the J end lost 5 bases, and 4 bases lay between the germline ends. Per germline, CDR1 MNHEY and CDR2 SVGAGI. The DNA of the CDR3 is TGTGCCAGCAGTTACTCTCCGGAGACCCAGTACTTC. Amino acid sequence: CASSYSPETQYF.

The table lists this clonotype with a few counts. The chain couples TRBV30 to TRBJ1-2; D is unresolved. V shed 7 bases and J shed 4 bases, with 13 bases lying between them. The length of the CDR3 is 12 residues. The germline V gene has CDR1 GTSNPN and CDR2 SVGIG (reference sequence). The DNA of the CDR3 is TGTGCCTCCAACGATCTTTTCTATGGCTACACCTTC. As protein: CASNDLFYGYTF.

This clonotype showed up many times. V is TRBV5-1 and J is TRBJ1-5; weak D call: TRBD1 (5 bases). The CDR3 spans 16 residues. V was shortened by 0 bases and J by 0 bases, with 10 bases between the two germline ends. Germline lookup yields CDR1 SGHRS and CDR2 YFSETQ. This chain's CDR3 is CASSLGPGASNQPQHF. The CDR3 nucleotides are TGCGCCAGCAGCTTGGGCCCTGGGGCTAGCAATCAGCCCCAGCATTTT.

This clonotype was seen at least ten times. The V and J genes are TRBV7-9 and TRBJ1-1, with D unresolved. Germline V lookup: CDR1 SEHNR, CDR2 FQNEAQ (reference sequence). The CDR3 length is 14 residues. Trimming stripped 3 bases from V and 1 base from J, with 9 bases between. CDR3 coding DNA: TGTGCCAGCAGCTTTAACGGAGGGAACACTGAAGCTTTCTTT. Its protein is CASSFNGGNTEAFF.

Many counts were recorded for this clonotype. The chain uses TRBV20-1 and TRBJ2-3, with unresolved D. Germline V gives CDR1 DFQATT, CDR2 SNEGSKA (reference sequence). The CDR3 totals 13 residues. Trimming left V 3 bases short and J 0 bases short, with 7 bases between. CDR3 DNA: TGCAGTGCTAGGCGTCCGAGCACAGATACGCAGTATTTT. Its translation is CSARRPSTDTQYF.